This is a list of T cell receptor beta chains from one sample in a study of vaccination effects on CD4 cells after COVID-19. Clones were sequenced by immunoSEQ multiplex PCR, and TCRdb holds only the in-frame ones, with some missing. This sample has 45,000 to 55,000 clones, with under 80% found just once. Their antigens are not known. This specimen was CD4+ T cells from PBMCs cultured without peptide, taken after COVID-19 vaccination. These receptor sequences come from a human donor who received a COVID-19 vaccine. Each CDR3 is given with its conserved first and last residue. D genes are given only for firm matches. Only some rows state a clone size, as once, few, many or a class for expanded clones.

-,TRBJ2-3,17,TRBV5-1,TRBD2,TGCGCCAGCAGCATAGGGACAGCGACTAGCGGGGCAGATACGCAGTATTTT,CASSIGTATSGADTQYF
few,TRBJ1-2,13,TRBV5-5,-,TGTGCCAGCAGCAGCGCACAGGGCTCTGGCTACACCTTC,CASSSAQGSGYTF
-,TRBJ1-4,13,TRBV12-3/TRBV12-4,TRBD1,TGTGCCAGCAGTCTAGGACAGGGGGGAAAACTGTTTTTT,CASSLGQGGKLFF
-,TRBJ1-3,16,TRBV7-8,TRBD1,TGTGCCAGCAGCTTGGGACAGGCCCAACGCGGAAACACCATATATTTT,CASSLGQAQRGNTIYF
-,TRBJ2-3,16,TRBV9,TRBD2,TGTGCCAGCAGCGTAGAGGTTGGGAGGGCCACAGATACGCAGTATTTT,CASSVEVGRATDTQYF
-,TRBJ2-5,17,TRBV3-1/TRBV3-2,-,TGTGCCAGCAGCCACCAATCAGTGCGACAGGTACAAGAGACCCAGTACTTC,CASSHQSVRQVQETQYF
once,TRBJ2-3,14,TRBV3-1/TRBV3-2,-,TGTGCCAGCAGCCCAGGGACTTCAACAGATACGCAGTATTTT,CASSPGTSTDTQYF
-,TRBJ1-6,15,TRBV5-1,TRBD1,TGCGCCAGCAGCTTGGTTGGACAGGGTAATTCACCCCTCCACTTT,CASSLVGQGNSPLHF
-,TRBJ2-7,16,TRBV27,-,TGTGCCAGCAGTTCCTCCTATAAGAGAGGCTCCTACGAGCAGTACTTC,CASSSSYKRGSYEQYF
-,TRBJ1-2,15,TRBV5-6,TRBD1,TGTGCCAGCAGCACCCAGGGGGTCTTCTCCTATGGCTACACCTTC,CASSTQGVFSYGYTF
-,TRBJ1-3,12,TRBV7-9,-,TGTGCCAGCAGCTTAGCGCAGGGGACCATATATTTT,CASSLAQGTIYF
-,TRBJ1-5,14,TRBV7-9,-,TGTGCCAGCAGCTTAAGCCAGGCTAATCAGCCCCAGCATTTT,CASSLSQANQPQHF
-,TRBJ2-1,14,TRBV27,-,TGTGCCAGCTCGACAGGCGGGTCCTACAATGAGCAGTTCTTC,CASSTGGSYNEQFF
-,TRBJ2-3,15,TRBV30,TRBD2,TGTGCCTGGACTGGTCTAGCGGGAGCCCAAGATACGCAGTATTTT,CAWTGLAGAQDTQYF
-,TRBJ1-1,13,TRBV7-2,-,TGTGCCAGCAGCTTACAGGGCCACACTGAAGCTTTCTTT,CASSLQGHTEAFF
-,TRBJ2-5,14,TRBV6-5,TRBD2,TGTGCCAGCAGCGGCCTAGCGGCCCAAGAGACCCAGTACTTC,CASSGLAAQETQYF
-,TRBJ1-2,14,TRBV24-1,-,TGTGCCACCAGTGATTTCGGGGGGAGCTATGGCTACACCTTC,CATSDFGGSYGYTF
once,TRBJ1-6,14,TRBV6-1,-,TGTGCCAGCAGTGATCAGGGGCTAGATTCACCCCTCCACTTT,CASSDQGLDSPLHF
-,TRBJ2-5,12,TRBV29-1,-,TGCAGCGTTGCCTCATATTGGGGGACCCAGTACTTC,CSVASYWGTQYF
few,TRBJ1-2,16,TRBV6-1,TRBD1,TGTGCCAGCAGTGAAGATGGGACAGCGTCTTTCTATGGCTACACCTTC,CASSEDGTASFYGYTF
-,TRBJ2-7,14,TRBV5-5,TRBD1,TGTGCCAGCAGCTTGGGGACAGGGGTGGGCGAGCAGTACTTC,CASSLGTGVGEQYF
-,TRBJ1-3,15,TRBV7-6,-,TGTGCCAGCAGCTTAGGAGGGCTCTCTGGAAACACCATATATTTT,CASSLGGLSGNTIYF
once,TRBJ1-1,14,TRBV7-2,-,TGTGCCAGCAGCTTATTTGCGTTGAACACTGAAGCTTTCTTT,CASSLFALNTEAFF
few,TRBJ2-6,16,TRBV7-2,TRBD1,TGTGCCAGCAGCTTTTACAGGGGCTCTGGGGCCAACGTCCTGACTTTC,CASSFYRGSGANVLTF
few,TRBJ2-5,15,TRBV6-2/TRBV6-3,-,TGTGCCAGCAGTTACGGGGCTAGCGAATGGGTAACCCAGTACTTC,CASSYGASEWVTQYF
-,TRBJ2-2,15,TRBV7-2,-,TGTGCCAGCAGCTTAGCCGGGGGAGACACCGGGGAGCTGTTTTTT,CASSLAGGDTGELFF
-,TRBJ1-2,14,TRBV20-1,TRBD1,TGCAGTGCTAGTCGAGGGACAGGGGTGTTTGGCTACACCTTC,CSASRGTGVFGYTF
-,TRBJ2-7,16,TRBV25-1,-,TGTGCCAGCACTGCCGTCCTGGGGGAGAGCTCCTACGAGCAGTACTTC,CASTAVLGESSYEQYF
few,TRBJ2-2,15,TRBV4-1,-,TGCGCCAGCAGCCAACCGACAGGGAGGACCGGGGAGCTGTTTTTT,CASSQPTGRTGELFF
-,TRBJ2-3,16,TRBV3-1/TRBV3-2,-,TGTGCCAGCAGCCCGACCTCGGGGGAGCCGTGGGATACGCAGTATTTT,CASSPTSGEPWDTQYF
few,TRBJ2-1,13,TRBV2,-,TGTGCCAGCAGTGAAGAGGCAGGGAATGAGCAGTTCTTC,CASSEEAGNEQFF
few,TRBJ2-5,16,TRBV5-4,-,TGTGCCAGCAGCTTGGGAGTATCTCAGGGGTCAGAGACCCAGTACTTC,CASSLGVSQGSETQYF
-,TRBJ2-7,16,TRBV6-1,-,TGTGCCAGCAGTGCGTCTGGCACAGGCGCGATCTACGAGCAGTACTTC,CASSASGTGAIYEQYF
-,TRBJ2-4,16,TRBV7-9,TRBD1,TGTGCCAGCAGCGTAGGGGACAGGGGTACCAAAAACATTCAGTACTTC,CASSVGDRGTKNIQYF
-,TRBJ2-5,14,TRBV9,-,TGTGCCAGCAGCGTAGCGTCAGCTCAAGAGACCCAGTACTTC,CASSVASAQETQYF
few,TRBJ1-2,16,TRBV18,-,TGTGCCAGCTCACCACAGTTTAATGAAGCTAACTATGGCTACACCTTC,CASSPQFNEANYGYTF
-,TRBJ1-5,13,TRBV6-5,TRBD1,TGTGCCAGCAGTCGACAGGGGGGGCAGCCCCAGCATTTT,CASSRQGGQPQHF
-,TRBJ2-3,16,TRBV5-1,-,TGCGCCAGCAGCTTCCAGGGACAGCGGGGCACAGATACGCAGTATTTT,CASSFQGQRGTDTQYF
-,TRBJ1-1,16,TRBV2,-,TGTGCCAGCAGTCCGAAACAGGACTGGTGGGACACTGAAGCTTTCTTT,CASSPKQDWWDTEAFF
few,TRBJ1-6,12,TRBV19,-,TGTGCCAGTAGTGCTCCAGGGTCACCCCTCCACTTT,CASSAPGSPLHF
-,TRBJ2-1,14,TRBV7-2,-,TGTGCCAGCAGCTTAAATTGGCGACGGGAGCAGCAGTTCTTC,CASSLNWRREQQFF
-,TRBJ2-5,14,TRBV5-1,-,TGCGCCAGCAGCTTGGGGGCAGGACAAGAGACCCAGTACTTC,CASSLGAGQETQYF
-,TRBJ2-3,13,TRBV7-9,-,TGTGCCAGCAGCCCCCTGCGTTCCGATACGCAGTATTTT,CASSPLRSDTQYF
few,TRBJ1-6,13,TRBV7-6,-,TGTGCCAGCAGCTTCGGGGACGTCTCACCCCTCCACTTT,CASSFGDVSPLHF
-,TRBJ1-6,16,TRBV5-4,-,TGTGCCAGCAGCTTGGGTTGGGACGGGAATAATTCACCCCTCCACTTT,CASSLGWDGNNSPLHF
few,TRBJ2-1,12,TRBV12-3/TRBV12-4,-,TGTGCCAGCAGTTCTCAAACTAGCAATCAGTTCTTC,CASSSQTSNQFF
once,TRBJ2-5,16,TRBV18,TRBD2,TGTGCCAGCTCACCGTTAGCGGGATCGGTTCAAGAGACCCAGTACTTC,CASSPLAGSVQETQYF
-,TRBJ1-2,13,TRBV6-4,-,TGTGCCAGCAGTGACCACTCCAACTATGGCTACACCTTC,CASSDHSNYGYTF
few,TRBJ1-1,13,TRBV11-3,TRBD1,TGTGCCAGCAGCTGGACAGGGGGCGCCGAAGCTTTCTTT,CASSWTGGAEAFF
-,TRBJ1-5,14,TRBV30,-,TGTGCCTGGAGCTTCGGGGGGTTGGGTCAGCCCCAGCATTTT,CAWSFGGLGQPQHF
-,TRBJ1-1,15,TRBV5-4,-,TGTGCCAGCAGCTCCCCCGCCGGGCCAGACACTGAAGCTTTCTTT,CASSSPAGPDTEAFF
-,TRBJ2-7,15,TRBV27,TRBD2,TGTGCCAGCAGTTTTGCTAGCGGGAGAACCTACGAGCAGTACTTC,CASSFASGRTYEQYF
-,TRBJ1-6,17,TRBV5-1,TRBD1,TGCGCCAGCAGCTTGCGGGACAGGAGCTCCTATAATTCACCCCTCCACTTT,CASSLRDRSSYNSPLHF
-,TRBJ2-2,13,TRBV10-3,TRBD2,TGTGCCGCCACCATAGCGGGGGGCGGGGAGCTGTTTTTT,CAATIAGGGELFF
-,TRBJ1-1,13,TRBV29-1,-,TGCAGCGTTTGTCGGGACATGAACACTGAAGCTTTCTTT,CSVCRDMNTEAFF
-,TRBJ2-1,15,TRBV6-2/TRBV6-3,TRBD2,TGTGCCAGCAGTTACTGGGAGCGGGGGTACAATGAGCAGTTCTTC,CASSYWERGYNEQFF
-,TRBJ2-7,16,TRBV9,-,TGTGCCAGCAGCACAGGATGGGGGGCAAAGAGCTACGAGCAGTACTTC,CASSTGWGAKSYEQYF
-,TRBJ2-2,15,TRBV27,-,TGTGCCAGCAGTTTATTAACCGGGTACACCGGGGAGCTGTTTTTT,CASSLLTGYTGELFF
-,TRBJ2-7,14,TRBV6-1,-,TGTGCCAGCAGTGAAGGAGGCAGGGTCTACGAGCAGTACTTC,CASSEGGRVYEQYF
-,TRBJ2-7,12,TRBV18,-,TGTGCCAGCTCATCTGGGGTCTACGAGCAGTACTTC,CASSSGVYEQYF